The following is a T cell receptor beta chain sequence with its context. This record comes from a study of blood T cell repertoires in COVID-19. Here immunoSEQ multiplex PCR was the method, and the copy in TCRdb shows in-frame clones only, minus some. The data show some 210,000 clones, 87% seen once. Self-reported history from a screening survey and questionnaire set each donor's cohort. This TCR was sampled from a young man with acute COVID-19. The sample comprised PBMCs or T cells enriched from blood (not recorded which).

The CDR3, as DNA: TGTGCCAGCAGCCCTAGCGGGCTTACCTTAGCGCCCGGGGAGCTGTTTTTT. Its translation is CASSPSGLTLAPGELFF. The rearrangement joins TRBV3-1 (or the pseudogene TRBV3-2) to TRBJ2-2, with 8 bases aligning to TRBD2. CDR3 length: 17 residues. Germline assignment: CDR1 LGHDT and CDR2 YNNKEL (reference sequence). The ends lost 4 bases at V and 6 bases at J; junction bases unmatched: 13.